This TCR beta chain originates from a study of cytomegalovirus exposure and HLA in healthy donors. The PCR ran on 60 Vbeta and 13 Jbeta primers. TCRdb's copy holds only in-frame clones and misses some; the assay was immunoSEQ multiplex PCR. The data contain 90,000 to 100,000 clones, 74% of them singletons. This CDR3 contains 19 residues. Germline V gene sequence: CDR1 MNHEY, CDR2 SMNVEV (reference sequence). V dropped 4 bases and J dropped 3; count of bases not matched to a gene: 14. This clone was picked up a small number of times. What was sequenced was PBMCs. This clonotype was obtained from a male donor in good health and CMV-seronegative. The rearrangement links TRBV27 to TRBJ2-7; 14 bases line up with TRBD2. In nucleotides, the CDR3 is TGTGCCAGCAGTTCCATTCCGGGGACTAGCGGGAGTAGGATCTACGAGCAGTACTTC. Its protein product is CASSSIPGTSGSRIYEQYF.